The present T cell receptor beta chain was sequenced within a study of OX40 agonist ivuxolimab in advanced cancers. Overall study: Previous treatment with anti-PD-1, anti-PD-L1 or anti-CTLA-4 therapy was allowed; 35% to 50% had received some.

The method was immunoSEQ multiplex PCR; TCRdb's version includes in-frame clones alone and lacks a portion of them. This sample has around 81,000 clones, with about 88% found just once. Findings and limits, study-wide: Clonal expansion by week 6 occurred in CD4+ and CD8+ blood T cells (at 0.1 to 3.0 mg/kg). Expanded clones were, on average, more numerous among CD8+ T cells than CD4+.

Points on this clone: Its antigen is currently unknown.

At baseline, cycle 4 day 1, and cycle 7 day 1, blood was sampled. CDR3 size: 16 residues. Trimming took 2 bases from V and 6 from J, leaving 16 bases between them. The germline V gene has CDR1 MGHRA and CDR2 YSYEKL. Specimen: CD4+ or CD8+ T cells sorted from blood, collected in a trial of the OX40 agonist ivuxolimab. The J gene is TRBJ1-4, the V gene TRBV4-1; D possibly corresponds to TRBD1 (6 bases). This sequence originates from an adult with an advanced solid tumor such as melanoma, head and neck, liver or kidney cancer. The CDR3 sequence is CASSQSHRETDEKLFF. Written as DNA, the CDR3 is TGCGCCAGCAGCCAATCACACAGGGAAACGGATGAAAAACTGTTTTTT.